Below are 2 T cell receptor beta chains sequenced from a single sample in a study of cytotoxic CD8 clonotypes in ibrutinib-treated CLL. The protocol was immunoSEQ multiplex PCR, while the TCRdb copy is restricted to in-frame clones and leaves out a portion. The table has some 150,000 clones, 75% to 80% seen once; the top ten hold just over 5%. Sample: PBMCs, taken after 24 months of ibrutinib treatment. Receptors originate from a human donor with chronic lymphocytic leukemia.

This clone has a handful of counts. DNA of the CDR3: TGTGCCAGTAGTATTCTGGGCCTGAAGCAGGAGACCCAGTACTTC. It encodes CASSILGLKQETQYF. This chain uses TRBV19 with TRBJ2-5; D is unclear. This CDR3 is built from 15 residues. Trimming stripped 3 bases from V and 5 bases from J, with 16 bases between. Germline-derived CDR1 and CDR2 are LNHDA and SQIVND (reference sequence).

This clone has more than one count but fewer than ten. The chain has TRBV7-7 and TRBJ2-2, with no clear D. CDR1 and CDR2 (germline): SSHAT, FNYEAQ (reference sequence). Trimming removed 5 bases from V and 4 bases from J, with 8 bases in between. This CDR3 comprises 13 residues. In DNA, the CDR3 is TGTGCCAGCAGCCCTGACCGCACCGGGGAGCTGTTTTTT. Protein: CASSPDRTGELFF.